These T cell receptor beta chains were read from a single sample in a study of T cell responses to AZD1222 COVID-19 vaccine. Here immunoSEQ multiplex PCR was the method, and the copy in TCRdb shows in-frame clones only, minus some. This sample has 130,000 or so clones; around 89% occur once, and the top ten carry approximately 3.1%. The sequencing used peripheral blood, collected on day 0 of AZD1222 vaccination. The receptors come from an adult in good health. Each CDR3 is given with its conserved first and last residue. A D gene is named only where the DNA matches it firmly. Expanded clones are given a class, and other clones once, few, many or no size at all.

j_call	d_call	v_call	clone_size	cdr3_aa	cdr3_nt
TRBJ2-5	TRBD1	TRBV7-9	NA	CASSLRPWTGRRETQYF	TGTGCCAGCAGCTTACGTCCGTGGACAGGGAGGAGGGAGACCCAGTACTTC
TRBJ2-1	TRBD2	TRBV2	NA	CASRGGGLAVSYNEQFF	TGTGCCAGCAGGGGCGGCGGACTAGCGGTCTCCTACAATGAGCAGTTCTTC
TRBJ2-7	TRBD1	TRBV29-1	NA	CSVGGTGWIYEQYF	TGCAGCGTTGGAGGGACAGGGTGGATCTACGAGCAGTACTTC
TRBJ2-1	TRBD1	TRBV15	NA	CATSRVPGQGGNEQFF	TGTGCCACCAGCAGAGTCCCGGGACAGGGGGGCAATGAGCAGTTCTTC
TRBJ1-4	NA	TRBV5-6	once	CASSSDPTNEKLFF	TGTGCCAGCAGCTCGGATCCAACTAATGAAAAACTGTTTTTT
TRBJ1-4	NA	TRBV7-9	once	CASSRQATNEKLFF	TGTGCCAGCAGCCGTCAAGCAACTAATGAAAAACTGTTTTTT
TRBJ2-3	NA	TRBV30	NA	CAWSVGGLADTQYF	TGTGCCTGGAGCGTCGGGGGTCTGGCAGATACGCAGTATTTT
TRBJ2-7	TRBD1	TRBV5-5	NA	CASSPKYLRDRVEYEQYF	TGTGCCAGCAGCCCCAAATATCTTCGGGACAGGGTTGAGTACGAGCAGTACTTC
TRBJ2-3	NA	TRBV4-2	NA	CASSQDGGGADTQYF	TGTGCCAGCAGCCAAGATGGCGGGGGCGCAGATACGCAGTATTTT
TRBJ1-2	NA	TRBV9	once	CASSVDSGRDYGYTF	TGTGCCAGCAGCGTAGACTCAGGGAGGGACTATGGCTACACCTTC
TRBJ2-4	TRBD2	TRBV6-5	once	CASSKRGGSIQYF	TGTGCCAGCAGTAAGCGCGGGGGAAGCATTCAGTACTTC
TRBJ2-3	NA	TRBV14	NA	CASSQGGGTDTQYF	TGTGCCAGCAGCCAAGGGGGGGGCACAGATACGCAGTATTTT
TRBJ2-7	TRBD1	TRBV7-9	NA	CASSLPGQGYEQYF	TGTGCCAGCAGCTTACCGGGACAGGGCTACGAGCAGTACTTC
TRBJ2-7	NA	TRBV5-1	NA	CASSLASSGSPEQYF	TGCGCCAGCAGCTTGGCCTCGTCGGGTTCCCCTGAGCAGTACTTC
TRBJ1-1	NA	TRBV7-8	NA	CASSLAIRVTEAFF	TGTGCCAGCAGCTTAGCGATAAGGGTCACTGAAGCTTTCTTT
TRBJ1-6	TRBD1	TRBV29-1	once	CSVQTGGDISPLHF	TGCAGCGTTCAGACAGGGGGAGATATTTCACCCCTCCACTTT
TRBJ2-1	NA	TRBV7-2	NA	CASRGYNEQFF	TGTGCCAGCAGGGGTTACAATGAGCAGTTCTTC
TRBJ1-5	NA	TRBV7-8	NA	CASSLVSGLANQPQHF	TGTGCCAGCAGCTTAGTGTCAGGCCTAGCGAACCAGCCCCAGCATTTT
TRBJ2-7	NA	TRBV27	NA	CASSPRPPTSSYEQYF	TGTGCCAGCAGTCCCCGCCCACCTACTTCCTCCTACGAGCAGTACTTC
TRBJ2-3	NA	TRBV29-1	NA	CSVAGPSTDTQYF	TGCAGCGTGGCGGGGCCTAGCACAGATACGCAGTATTTT
TRBJ1-4	NA	TRBV12-3/TRBV12-4	NA	CASSFGLVEKLFF	TGTGCCAGCAGTTTTGGCTTGGTCGAAAAACTGTTTTTT
TRBJ1-2	TRBD1	TRBV7-9	NA	CASSSGGQHYGYTF	TGTGCCAGCAGCTCCGGGGGACAGCACTATGGCTACACCTTC
TRBJ2-7	NA	TRBV12-2	NA	CASRLSQPGQDSYEQYF	TGTGCAAGTCGCTTATCCCAGCCGGGACAGGACTCCTACGAGCAGTACTTC
TRBJ2-2	NA	TRBV3-1/TRBV3-2	NA	CASSLSTGELFF	TGTGCCAGCAGCCTTAGCACCGGGGAGCTGTTTTTT
TRBJ1-1	TRBD1	TRBV4-3	NA	CASSDRGTGAEAFF	TGCGCCAGCAGCGATAGGGGGACAGGGGCTGAAGCTTTCTTT
TRBJ2-7	NA	TRBV11-1	NA	CASSPSLRAYEQYF	TGTGCCAGCAGCCCGTCACTAAGGGCCTACGAGCAGTACTTC
TRBJ1-1	NA	TRBV2	NA	CASSAGVEAFF	TGTGCCAGCAGCGCCGGGGTTGAAGCTTTCTTT
TRBJ2-1	NA	TRBV12-3/TRBV12-4	once	CASRLSYNEQFF	TGTGCCAGTAGACTCTCCTACAATGAGCAGTTCTTC
TRBJ2-1	NA	TRBV5-1	NA	CASSTGQAYNEQFF	TGCGCCAGCAGCACGGGCCAAGCCTACAATGAGCAGTTCTTC
TRBJ2-1	NA	TRBV10-3	NA	CAISGDYRDNYNEQFF	TGTGCCATCAGTGGAGATTACCGGGACAACTACAATGAGCAGTTCTTC
TRBJ2-7	NA	TRBV5-4	NA	CASSPGGVGMSYEQYF	TGTGCCAGCAGCCCCGGAGGGGTTGGGATGTCCTACGAGCAGTACTTC
TRBJ1-2	TRBD1	TRBV6-5	few	CASSYSGTGGITF	TGTGCCAGCAGTTACTCAGGGACAGGGGGCATAACCTTC
TRBJ1-6	NA	TRBV28	NA	CASSSGSDSPLHF	TGTGCCAGCAGTTCAGGGTCGGATTCACCCCTCCACTTT
TRBJ1-1	NA	TRBV12-3/TRBV12-4	NA	CASSPVNTEAFF	TGTGCCAGCAGTCCCGTGAACACTGAAGCTTTCTTT
TRBJ2-1	TRBD2	TRBV4-3	NA	CASSQEGTSRYNEQFF	TGCGCCAGCAGCCAAGAGGGGACTAGCCGTTACAATGAGCAGTTCTTC
TRBJ1-1	TRBD1	TRBV7-2	NA	CASSYGTANTEAFF	TGTGCCAGCAGCTACGGGACAGCCAACACTGAAGCTTTCTTT
TRBJ1-2	NA	TRBV20-1	NA	CSASPLREIGYTF	TGCAGTGCTAGTCCTCTTAGGGAGATAGGCTACACCTTC
TRBJ2-7	NA	TRBV20-1	NA	CSASQDYEQYF	TGCAGTGCTAGTCAGGATTACGAGCAGTACTTC
TRBJ1-1	NA	TRBV5-4	NA	CASSPPPGSVTEAFF	TGTGCCAGCAGCCCCCCGCCCGGGAGCGTCACTGAAGCTTTCTTT
TRBJ1-2	TRBD1	TRBV15	NA	CATSRAGTGTYGYTF	TGTGCCACCAGCAGAGCCGGGACAGGGACCTATGGCTACACCTTC
TRBJ1-6	NA	TRBV19	NA	CASRPAGEGSPLHF	TGTGCCAGTAGGCCCGCAGGGGAGGGCTCACCCCTCCACTTT
TRBJ1-1	TRBD1	TRBV27	NA	CASSLGRGQYTEAFF	TGTGCCAGCAGTTTAGGCAGGGGGCAGTACACTGAAGCTTTCTTT
TRBJ2-7	TRBD1	TRBV27	NA	CASSMDRTHYEQYF	TGTGCCAGCAGCATGGACAGGACCCACTACGAGCAGTACTTC
TRBJ1-3	TRBD1	TRBV5-4	NA	CASSMGQGRNTIYF	TGTGCCAGCAGCATGGGACAGGGGAGGAACACCATATATTTT
TRBJ2-3	TRBD2	TRBV10-3	NA	CATAGGRWLVPSTDTQYF	TGTGCCACCGCGGGGGGGCGATGGTTGGTCCCTAGCACAGATACGCAGTATTTT
TRBJ2-4	NA	TRBV7-2	NA	CASSLGGPNIQYF	TGTGCCAGCAGCTTAGGAGGGCCGAACATTCAGTACTTC
TRBJ1-2	TRBD1	TRBV2	NA	CASSVGTANYGYTF	TGTGCCAGCAGTGTAGGGACAGCCAACTATGGCTACACCTTC
TRBJ2-5	TRBD1	TRBV19	NA	CASSTPDRGPETQYF	TGTGCCAGTAGTACCCCGGACAGGGGGCCAGAGACCCAGTACTTC
TRBJ1-2	NA	TRBV3-1/TRBV3-2	NA	CASSQDPPVYEGANYGYTF	TGTGCCAGCAGCCAAGATCCCCCGGTATATGAGGGGGCTAACTATGGCTACACCTTC
TRBJ1-3	NA	TRBV29-1	NA	CSVDEAGWGNTIYF	TGCAGCGTTGATGAGGCAGGGTGGGGAAACACCATATATTTT
TRBJ2-7	NA	TRBV18	NA	CASSQQGLQYF	TGTGCCAGCTCACAACAGGGACTGCAGTACTTC